The 16 T cell receptor beta chains given below trace back to one sample, sequenced in a study of T cell repertoires in cytomegalovirus infection. Each CDR3 protein gets one entry after TCRdb re-called the reads with MiXCR. This table has approximately 750,000 distinct CDR3 sequences, 35% appearing once. The sequenced material came from PBMCs. These receptors were collected from a human donor in good health (CMV status not recorded). Some clones in this sample may be carry-over from other donors' samples.

In this sample, this clonotype turned up many times. The V call is TRBV7-2, the J call TRBJ2-5; D gene uncertain. Trimming removed 4 bases from V and 7 bases from J, with 16 bases in between. Germline CDR1 reads SGHTA; CDR2 reads FQGNSA. This CDR3 is built from 14 residues. The CDR3 is CASSWGKYPWTQYF. CDR3 nucleotides: TGTGCCAGCAGCTGGGGAAAGTACCCATGGACCCAGTACTTC.

The sample holds a few counts of this clonotype. CDR3 protein: CASTNRRLDANTGELFF. The CDR3 nucleotides read TGTGCCAGCACTAACAGGAGGCTGGATGCGAACACCGGGGAGCTGTTTTTT. J is TRBJ2-2 and V is TRBV7-8; D possibly uses TRBD1 or TRBD2 (5 bases each). The germline CDR1 and CDR2 sequences are SGHVS and FQNEAQ. V lost 7 bases to trimming and J lost 0 bases, with 18 bases between them. This CDR3 spans 17 amino acids. The complete variable domain, with remaining parts taken from reference TRBV7-8 and TRBJ2-2, reads GAGVSQSPRYKVAKRGQDVALRCDPISGHVSLFWYQQALGQGPEFLTYFQNEAQLDKSGLPSDRFFAERPEGSVSTLKIQRTQQEDSAVYLCASTNRRLDANTGELFFGEGSRLTVL.

The J gene is TRBJ1-2, the V gene TRBV29-1, with D hard to call. This CDR3 comprises 11 residues. V dropped 3 bases and J dropped 8 bases, with 10 bases sitting between them. Germline V gene lookup returns CDR1 SQVTM and CDR2 ANQGSEA. CDR3 DNA sequence: TGCAGCGTTGACTTGGGAAGCGGCTACACCTTC. Translating gives CSVDLGSGYTF.

The table lists this clonotype with a few counts. The chain is built from TRBV15 and TRBJ2-1, with 7 bases that match TRBD2. This CDR3 is 16 amino acids long. Trimming removed 3 bases from V and 1 base from J; junction bases left unmatched: 6. CDR1 and CDR2 (germline): LNHNV, YYDKDF (reference sequence). The CDR3 DNA reads as TGTGCCACCAGCAGCGGCGGGCGGGGGTCCTACAATGAGCAGTTCTTC. This codes for CATSSGGRGSYNEQFF. The full variable domain, completed using reference TRBV15 and TRBJ2-1, is DAMVIQNPRYQVTQFGKPVTLSCSQTLNHNVMYWYQQKSSQAPKLLFHYYDKDFNNEADTPDNFQSRRPNTSFCFLDIRSPGLGDTAMYLCATSSGGRGSYNEQFFGPGTRLTVL.

A few counts support this clonotype. The chain carries TRBV28 and TRBJ2-7; D call uncertain. Germline V CDR1 and CDR2: MDHEN, SYDVKM. CDR3 length: 13 amino acids. Trimming removed 3 bases from V and 4 bases from J, with 10 bases in between. CDR3 loop: CASSFRHLYEQYF. The CDR3 region has the DNA TGTGCCAGCAGTTTTCGCCACCTTTACGAGCAGTACTTC.

The rearrangement joins TRBV18 to TRBJ1-2; the D gene is possibly TRBD1 (6 bases). V shed 2 bases and J shed 6 bases, with 13 bases lying between them. Germline CDR1 KGHSH, CDR2 LQKENI. The CDR3 has 14 residues. CDR3 nucleotide sequence: TGTGCCAGCTCACCATGGTACAGGGAGGATGGCTACACCTTC. Protein product: CASSPWYREDGYTF.

Comment on this clonotype: A much more abundant neighbour one base away suggests this may be a read error. The J gene is TRBJ2-5, the V gene TRBV7-2, with D perhaps matching TRBD1 or TRBD2 (7 bases each). CDR3 size: 14 residues. V was trimmed by 2 bases and J by 6 bases, leaving 13 bases between them. Per the germline V gene, CDR1 is SGHTA and CDR2 is FQGNSA. Here the CDR3 reads CASSLSGGVKTQYF. CDR3 nucleotides: TGTGCCAGCAGCTTATCAGGGGGGGTGAAGACCCAGTACTTC. The variable domain in full, with the rest retrieved from reference TRBV7-2 and TRBJ2-5, is GAGVSQSPSNKVTEKGKDVELRCDPISGHTALYWYRQSLGQGLEFLIYFQGNSAPDKSGLPSDRFSAERTGGSVSTLTIQRTQQEDSAVYLCASSLSGGVKTQYFGPGTRLLVL.

This clonotype was picked up a small number of times. The J gene is TRBJ1-1, the V gene TRBV28; TRBD1 aligns across 8 bases. The CDR3 is made up of 14 amino acids. After removal of 6 bases from V and 0 bases from J, the junction contained 3 bases not matched to a gene. Germline CDR1 is MDHEN and CDR2 is SYDVKM. The CDR3 loop is CASRAGGVNTEAFF. The CDR3 nucleotides read TGTGCCAGCAGGGCAGGGGGCGTGAACACTGAAGCTTTCTTT.

The chain joins TRBV19 to TRBJ1-5; possibly TRBD1 for D (6 bases). The CDR3 loop spans 16 amino acids. CDR1 LNHDA and CDR2 SQIVND come from the germline V gene (reference sequence). V gave up 3 bases and J gave up 2 bases, with 14 bases separating them. The CDR3 is CASSIPNRARNQPQHF. CDR3 in DNA: TGTGCCAGTAGTATTCCTAACAGGGCCCGCAATCAGCCCCAGCATTTT.

This clonotype has a count of ten or more. The chain recombines TRBV7-9 with TRBJ1-5, with 9 positions matching TRBD1. CDR3 length equals 15 residues. Germline CDR1 and CDR2: SEHNR and FQNEAQ (reference sequence). The ends lost 5 bases at V and 7 bases at J; junction bases unmatched: 9. In DNA form, the CDR3 reads TGTGCCAGCAGCACCGGGACAGGGTCCTTCCAGCCCCAGCATTTT. It codes for CASSTGTGSFQPQHF. Together with reference TRBV7-9 and TRBJ1-5, the CDR3 gives the full variable domain: DTGVSQNPRHKITKRGQNVTFRCDPISEHNRLYWYRQTLGQGPEFLTYFQNEAQLEKSRLLSDRFSAERPKGSFSTLEIQRTEQGDSAMYLCASSTGTGSFQPQHFGDGTRLSIL.

This chain links TRBV11-2 with TRBJ2-1; the D gene is possibly TRBD1 (6 bases). The germline V gene encodes CDR1 SGHAT and CDR2 FQNNGV. The CDR3 covers 17 residues. Trimming pared 5 bases from V and 4 bases from J, leaving 21 bases between. The CDR3 DNA reads TGTGCCAGCAGCCGCCAGGGGACACCAAAACCGTACAATGAGCAGTTCTTC. It yields the protein CASSRQGTPKPYNEQFF.

The genes are TRBV29-1 and TRBJ2-3; 10 bases line up with TRBD1. J lost 5 bases, V lost 7 bases, and 6 bases had no gene match. From germline, CDR1 is SQVTM and CDR2 ANQGSEA. The CDR3 runs to 13 residues. CDR3 loop: CSAQGQGKDTQYF. Here the CDR3 DNA reads TGCAGCGCTCAGGGACAGGGGAAAGATACGCAGTATTTT.

The chain links TRBV5-6 to TRBJ1-1; tentatively, D is TRBD1 (5 bases). The V and J ends lost 0 bases and 5 bases respectively, with 8 bases between them. CDR1 is SGHDT and CDR2 is YYEEEE in the germline V gene. This CDR3 is built from 13 residues. The CDR3 coding sequence is TGTGCCAGCAGCTTGGGGGACGAGACTGAAGCTTTCTTT. The encoded protein is CASSLGDETEAFF.

This clonotype was observed a handful of times. The chain links TRBV7-2 to TRBJ2-6; 7 nucleotides align to TRBD1. CDR3 length equals 18 residues. Germline V gene sequence: CDR1 SGHTA, CDR2 FQGNSA. With 5 bases clipped from V and 1 base from J, the junction kept 11 bases outside the gene matches. In DNA, the CDR3 is TGTGCCAGCAGCGGACGACCGGGACAGCTATCTGGGGCCAACGTCCTGACTTTC. Its translation is CASSGRPGQLSGANVLTF.

This chain uses TRBV25-1 with TRBJ1-1; tentative D call: TRBD1 (6 bases). V dropped 0 bases and J dropped 4 bases, with 9 bases sitting between them. Germline V gene data show CDR1 as MGHDK and CDR2 as SYGVNS. CDR3 length: 14 amino acids. CDR3 nucleotides: TGTGCCAGCAGTGAATACAGGGGAGGCACTGAAGCTTTCTTT. This translates into CASSEYRGGTEAFF.

This clonotype was picked up a small number of times. The chain recombines TRBV7-2 with TRBJ2-6, with a weak D call TRBD1 (5 bases). V was shortened by 2 bases and J by 4 bases, with 18 bases between the two germline ends. Germline V CDR1 and CDR2: SGHTA, FQGNSA. This CDR3 contains 18 residues. The CDR3 reads CASSLWGPARSGANVLTF. In nucleotides, the CDR3 is TGTGCCAGCAGCTTATGGGGCCCCGCTCGATCGGGGGCCAACGTCCTGACTTTC.